This note documents a single TCR beta chain sequence. Its target is unknown. The germline CDR1 and CDR2 sequences are SGHRS and YFSETQ. Trimming took 0 bases from V and 2 from J, leaving 11 bases between them. The CDR3 loop spans 15 amino acids. The data derive from a study of CD8 T cells in ankylosing spondylitis. Researchers built TCR beta libraries using quantitative 5'-RACE with molecular barcodes. Each CDR3 protein is one row after TCRdb ran MiXCR on the 5' RACE reads. The sample records some 400,000 distinct CDR3 sequences, 20% to 25% being singletons. Findings of the study overall: Characteristic of ankylosing spondylitis blood, it appeared, was a TCR beta motif comprising about 8 highly homologous variants. Both synovial fluid and blood in reactive arthritis had previously been reported to carry some motif variants. Relatively scarce in peripheral blood, disease-linked clones were CD8+.

This TCR was recovered from a male donor with ankylosing spondylitis. The chain employs TRBV5-1 and TRBJ1-1; D is possibly TRBD1 (5 bases). The sequencing sample was made of blood, either unsorted or a sorted T cell fraction (not recorded which). CDR3 DNA sequence: TGCGCCAGCAGCTTGGGCCCGACAGCTAACACTGAAGCTTTCTTT. This codes for CASSLGPTANTEAFF.